These 3 T cell receptor beta chains originate from one sample sequenced in a study of monozygotic twins with inflammatory bowel disease (dated by TCRdb to between 2018 and 2021). Library prep was done by 5' RACE. Data came from an Illumina HiSeq 2500. The reads were reprocessed in TCRdb, with one entry per CDR3 protein sequence and no accompanying DNA. This specimen's table enumerates roughly 320,000 distinct CDR3 sequences. The leading ten clones occupy roughly 5.3% of the sample. The material sequenced was blood. The receptor set was obtained from a human donor with ulcerative colitis or Crohn's disease, or a healthy co-twin of an affected twin (not recorded which).

J is TRBJ1-5 and V is TRBV12-3 or TRBV12-4. The CDR3 spans 14 residues. The chain's CDR3 is CASSLIFGNQPQHF.

The chain recombines TRBV28 with TRBJ1-5. Germline-derived CDR1 and CDR2 are MDHEN and SYDVKM. This CDR3 spans 14 amino acids. The CDR3 spells CASSSVSENQPQHF.

The CDR3 spells CASSLIELEELFF. The genes are TRBV11-2 and TRBJ2-2. The CDR3 runs to 13 residues. CDR1 and CDR2 (germline): SGHAT, FQNNGV. Variable domain in full (rest from reference TRBV11-2 and TRBJ2-2): EAGVAQSPRYKIIEKRQSVAFWCNPISGHATLYWYQQILGQGPKLLIQFQNNGVVDDSQLPKDRFSAERLKGVDSTLKIQPAKLEDSAVYLCASSLIELEELFFGEGSRLTVL.